The 32 T cell receptor beta chains listed next were all sequenced from one sample in a study of T-cell reconstitution after alpha-beta-depleted transplantation in children. Preparing the TCRbeta library involved the use of unique molecular identifiers. Via MiXCR, TCRdb re-called the PCR reads, giving one row per CDR3 protein. The sample shows about 500,000 distinct CDR3 sequences, 32% of them seen only once. Material: PBMCs from the stem cell graft donor, obtained from the stem cell graft. All receptors derive from a human donor who donated a stem cell graft to a child with aplastic anemia.

The V and J genes are TRBV29-1 and TRBJ2-5; D gene uncertain. Per the germline V gene, CDR1 is SQVTM and CDR2 is ANQGSEA. Trimming shortened V by 4 bases and J by 2 bases, and 17 bases separated the two germline ends. The CDR3 runs 15 residues. This CDR3 reads CSVGVQPVLQETQYF. The CDR3 bases are TGCAGCGTTGGGGTACAGCCGGTTTTACAAGAGACCCAGTACTTC.

The chain uses TRBV5-1 and TRBJ2-7; perhaps D is TRBD1 or TRBD2 (5 bases each). Germline V gene data show CDR1 as SGHRS and CDR2 as YFSETQ. Trimming stripped 4 bases from V and 0 bases from J, with 14 bases between. This CDR3 spans 15 amino acids. CDR3 sequence: CASSVWDPSSYEQYV. The CDR3 bases are TGCGCCAGCAGCGTCTGGGACCCCAGCTCCTACGAGCAGTACGTC.

The rearrangement joins TRBV20-1 to TRBJ1-4, with D hard to call. Germline CDR1 and CDR2: DFQATT and SNEGSKA (reference sequence). This CDR3 region has 15 residues. Trimming removed 3 bases from V and 0 bases from J, with 11 bases in between. CDR3 nucleotide sequence: TGCAGTGCTAGTCGGGTTTTTGCAACTAATGAAAAACTGTTTTTT. Amino acids: CSASRVFATNEKLFF.

This clonotype appeared a few times. V gene TRBV7-9 combines with J gene TRBJ1-2; D is unclear. The CDR3 extends over 15 amino acids. V was shortened by 1 base and J by 2 bases, with 11 bases between the two germline ends. Per germline, CDR1 SEHNR and CDR2 FQNEAQ (reference sequence). The CDR3 sequence: CASSLVIGPNYGYTF. The CDR3 DNA is TGTGCCAGCAGCTTAGTGATCGGGCCCAACTATGGCTACACCTTC.

This clonotype came up a few times. The chain links TRBV11-1 to TRBJ1-4; D gene unclear. V lost 5 bases and J lost 3, with 10 bases in between. The germline gives CDR1 SGHAT, CDR2 FQDESV (reference sequence). CDR3 length equals 14 residues. CDR3 nucleotide sequence: TGTGCCAGCAGCCCCGGACGAGCTAATGAAAAACTGTTTTTT. It translates to CASSPGRANEKLFF.

This clonotype was detected only once. V is TRBV7-6 and J is TRBJ2-1; D is unclear. Trimming took 2 bases from V and 9 from J, leaving 8 bases between them. The CDR3 extends over 12 amino acids. Germline CDR1 and CDR2: SGHVS and FNYEAQ. CDR3 nucleotides: TGTGCCAGCAGCTTACATAAGGGTGAGCAGTTCTTC. Translated: CASSLHKGEQFF.

The chain links TRBV4-3 to TRBJ1-2, with TRBD1 identical over 9 bases. Unmatched junction bases numbered 9, after V lost 3 bases and J lost 7 bases. This CDR3 region has 15 residues. Germline V gene data show CDR1 as LGHNA and CDR2 as YSLEER. The CDR3 loop reads CASSQEIGTGFGYTF. DNA of the CDR3: TGCGCCAGCAGCCAGGAGATCGGGACAGGGTTTGGCTACACCTTC.

This clonotype was counted a few times. The CDR3 is CSAMGQGAGEQYF. The CDR3 DNA is TGCAGTGCTATGGGACAGGGGGCGGGCGAGCAGTACTTC. This chain uses TRBV20-1 with TRBJ2-7; 12 bases map to TRBD1. With V trimmed by 4 bases and J by 6 bases, 4 bases remained unmatched. Germline CDR1 and CDR2: DFQATT and SNEGSKA (reference sequence). CDR3 size: 13 residues.

The chain couples TRBV7-2 to TRBJ1-4; D gene ambiguous. V was trimmed by 5 bases and J by 1 base, leaving 11 bases between them. Germline V gene lookup returns CDR1 SGHTA and CDR2 FQGNSA. The CDR3 runs 15 residues. CDR3 DNA sequence: TGTGCCAGCAGCCCCAGACACTTAACTAATGAAAAACTGTTTTTT. Amino acids: CASSPRHLTNEKLFF.

This clonotype was seen many times. This chain joins TRBV20-1 and TRBJ1-5; tentatively, D is TRBD1 (5 bases). Between the trimmed V and J ends, which lost 1 base and 2 bases, there was a span of 15 bases. This CDR3 has 16 amino acids. Germline V gene data show CDR1 as DFQATT and CDR2 as SNEGSKA (reference sequence). CDR3 nucleotides: TGCAGTGCTAGAGGTCGGTCCCCCAGGGGCAATCAGCCCCAGCATTTT. Amino acids: CSARGRSPRGNQPQHF.

This clonotype was observed many times. The rearrangement links TRBV20-1 to TRBJ2-5; TRBD1 matches at 7 bases. This CDR3 contains 13 residues. Germline V gene data show CDR1 as DFQATT and CDR2 as SNEGSKA (reference sequence). Trimming cost V 2 bases and J 4 bases; bases outside gene matches: 4. Written as DNA, the CDR3 is TGCAGTGCTAGAAACAGGGGCGGAGAGACCCAGTACTTC. The encoded protein is CSARNRGGETQYF.

The CDR3 nucleotides are TGTGCCAGCTCACCAGTCCGGGAATATGGCTACACCTTC. The encoded protein is CASSPVREYGYTF. The genes are TRBV18 and TRBJ1-2; no reliable D call. V lost 2 bases to trimming and J lost 5 bases, with 9 bases between them. The V gene's germline CDR1 is KGHSH and CDR2 LQKENI. CDR3 length: 13 amino acids.

This clonotype was seen many times. The chain joins TRBV7-2 to TRBJ2-3; D not certain. The germline V and J ends were trimmed by 8 bases and 2 bases, with 8 bases remaining between them. CDR3 size: 12 residues. In germline, CDR1 is SGHTA, CDR2 FQGNSA. For the CDR3, the DNA is TGTGCCAGCTCCCAGTCCACAGATACGCAGTATTTT. Its protein is CASSQSTDTQYF.

V gene TRBV20-1 combines with J gene TRBJ2-7, with 11 bases matching TRBD1. Trimming took 6 bases from V and 5 from J; bases not matched to a gene: 3. The CDR3 spans 12 residues. Germline CDR1 is DFQATT and CDR2 is SNEGSKA (reference sequence). The CDR3 loop reads CSAPGQGDEQYF. DNA for the CDR3: TGCAGTGCCCCGGGACAGGGGGACGAGCAGTACTTC.

This clonotype was detected ten times or more. The rearrangement joins TRBV12-3 or TRBV12-4 to TRBJ2-3; 7 bases align to TRBD2. V lost 3 bases, J lost 6 bases, and 9 bases stayed unmatched. This CDR3 contains 15 residues. The chain's CDR3 is CASSLEGGPRDTQYF. For the CDR3, the DNA is TGTGCCAGCAGTTTGGAGGGAGGGCCCCGGGATACGCAGTATTTT.

This clonotype turned up a few times. V gene TRBV30 combines with J gene TRBJ2-5; no firm D call. V was pared by 1 base and J by 5 bases, with 11 bases between. The CDR3 covers 13 residues. Germline assignment: CDR1 GTSNPN and CDR2 SVGIG (reference sequence). The CDR3 coding sequence is TGTGCCTGGAGTGGACTCCTAGGGGAGACCCAGTACTTC. It translates to CAWSGLLGETQYF.

This clonotype was recorded a few times. The rearrangement joins TRBV6-1 to TRBJ2-7; D unresolved. V was pared by 6 bases and J by 4 bases, with 13 bases between. Germline CDR1 is MNHNS and CDR2 is SASEGT. This CDR3 is 13 amino acids long. The CDR3 region has the DNA TGTGCCAGCAGCGACTTTCTAGGGTACGAGCAGTACTTC. This encodes CASSDFLGYEQYF.

This clonotype has more than one count but fewer than ten. The CDR3 DNA reads TGCGCCAGCAGCCAAGATCTTGCGGGAGTGAGGAATGAGCAGTTCTTC. This encodes CASSQDLAGVRNEQFF. J is TRBJ2-1 and V is TRBV4-1; 7 positions match TRBD2. CDR1 is MGHRA and CDR2 is YSYEKL in the germline V gene. Germline trimming cut 0 bases from V and 7 bases from J; bases unmatched to any gene: 9. CDR3 length: 16 amino acids.

V gene TRBV7-2 combines with J gene TRBJ2-1, with D possibly matching TRBD1 (5 bases). CDR1 and CDR2 from the germline V gene are SGHTA and FQGNSA. The CDR3 consists of 13 residues. The ends were cut back, 10 bases at V and 5 bases at J, with 15 bases in the middle. The CDR3 DNA reads as TGTGCCACAGGGTCAGGGCTCGACAATGAGCAGTTCTTC. The encoded protein is CATGSGLDNEQFF.

The chain joins TRBV11-2 to TRBJ1-2, with D possibly TRBD1 on 5 matching bases. Trimming took 2 bases from V and 3 from J, leaving 10 bases between them. The germline V gene encodes CDR1 SGHAT and CDR2 FQNNGV. This CDR3 contains 14 residues. CDR3 in DNA: TGTGCCAGCAGCTTATCGCAGGGCTACTATGGCTACACCTTC. Its protein product is CASSLSQGYYGYTF.

The chain uses TRBV7-9 and TRBJ2-2; possibly TRBD2 for D (5 bases). Germline CDR1 is SEHNR and CDR2 is FQNEAQ (reference sequence). Trimming shortened V by 5 bases and J by 5 bases, and 18 bases separated the two germline ends. CDR3 length equals 16 residues. CDR3 protein: CASSPSRSRGTGELFF. The CDR3 DNA is TGTGCCAGCAGCCCATCTCGTAGCCGGGGAACCGGGGAGCTGTTTTTT.

This clonotype was seen a few times. CDR3 sequence reads: CASSEDPGLVGTDTQYF. DNA for the CDR3: TGTGCCAGCAGTGAAGATCCGGGACTAGTAGGCACAGATACGCAGTATTTT. The genes are TRBV2 and TRBJ2-3, with 8 nucleotides matching TRBD2. The germline gives CDR1 SNHLY, CDR2 FYNNEI. The trim removed 1 base at V and 1 base at J, leaving 7 bases unmatched. The CDR3 runs to 17 residues.

The sample holds a few counts of this clonotype. V gene TRBV30 combines with J gene TRBJ2-3; no clear D gene. The CDR3 is 14 residues long. Germline loops: CDR1 GTSNPN, CDR2 SVGIG (reference sequence). Trimming took 0 bases from V and 4 from J, leaving 11 bases between them. CDR3 in amino acids: CAWSVRDGADTQYF. The CDR3 coding sequence is TGTGCCTGGAGTGTACGAGACGGCGCAGATACGCAGTATTTT.

The rearrangement uses TRBV6-2 or TRBV6-3 and TRBJ2-7; D gene ambiguous. The CDR3 consists of 13 residues. The V end lost 0 bases, the J end lost 4 bases, and 7 bases lay between the germline ends. Germline CDR1 and CDR2: MNHEY and SVGEGT. The CDR3 region has the DNA TGTGCCAGCAGTTACTCGAGGTATTACGAGCAGTACGTC. Translated, it gives CASSYSRYYEQYV.

The V and J genes are TRBV4-3 and TRBJ2-7; D gene unclear. V was cut by 0 bases and J by 6 bases, with 21 bases left in between. Looked up from germline, CDR1 is LGHNA and CDR2 is YSLEER. CDR3 length: 17 residues. The CDR3 DNA reads TGCGCCAGCAGCCAAGATCGTTACGGGCCCCCACCCTCCGAGCAGTACGTC. Its protein is CASSQDRYGPPPSEQYV.

V gene TRBV30 combines with J gene TRBJ1-1; perhaps TRBD1 as D (6 bases). V dropped 5 bases and J dropped 0 bases, with 13 bases sitting between them. Germline V lookup: CDR1 GTSNPN, CDR2 SVGIG (reference sequence). The CDR3 consists of 14 residues. The CDR3 DNA reads as TGTGCCTGGCAAAACGACAGGCTGAACACTGAAGCTTTCTTT. Translated: CAWQNDRLNTEAFF.

The chain is built from TRBV9 and TRBJ2-5; 9 bases fit TRBD2. The germline V gene has CDR1 SGDLS and CDR2 YYNGEE. V shed 4 bases and J 9 bases; nucleotides not matched to a gene: 4. This CDR3 contains 12 residues. The CDR3 loop reads CASSTSSGAQYF. CDR3 DNA sequence: TGTGCCAGCAGCACCTCTAGCGGGGCCCAGTACTTC.

The chain employs TRBV4-3 and TRBJ2-3; D ambiguous. Looked up from germline, CDR1 is LGHNA and CDR2 is YSLEER. This CDR3 has 16 residues. Trimming took 0 bases from V and 4 from J, leaving 14 bases between them. This chain's CDR3 is CASSQDRMLAPDTQYF. The CDR3, as DNA: TGCGCCAGCAGCCAAGATAGGATGTTAGCCCCAGATACGCAGTATTTT.

This clonotype occurred many times. The V call is TRBV20-1, the J call TRBJ2-5; TRBD2 matches 10 bases. CDR1 and CDR2 (germline): DFQATT, SNEGSKA (reference sequence). Unmatched junction bases numbered 6, after V lost 3 bases and J lost 5 bases. This CDR3 is built from 14 residues. The CDR3 loop is CSASSTSGTETQYF. In DNA form, the CDR3 reads TGCAGTGCTAGCTCTACTAGCGGGACCGAGACCCAGTACTTC.

This clonotype was picked up a small number of times. The CDR3 nucleotides are TGCGCCAGCAGCTTCGGAGACAGCTACGCCGGGGAGCTGTTTTTT. Its protein is CASSFGDSYAGELFF. This rearrangement joins TRBV5-1 to TRBJ2-2; TRBD1 is a possible D gene (5 bases). The V and J ends lost 2 bases and 6 bases respectively, with 14 bases between them. Germline CDR1 reads SGHRS; CDR2 reads YFSETQ. The CDR3 has 15 amino acids.

The V call is TRBV21-1, the J call TRBJ1-1. TRBV21-1 is labeled a pseudogene. This CDR3 has 17 amino acids. CDR3 residues: CASSKGDLRNSNTEAFF. Written as DNA, the CDR3 is TGTGCCAGCAGCAAAGGCGATCTTAGGAACTCGAACACTGAAGCTTTCTTT.

This clonotype showed up just once. The chain carries TRBV6-2 or TRBV6-3 and TRBJ2-2, with TRBD2 as a possible D gene (5 bases). Trimming shortened V by 6 bases and J by 0 bases, and 14 bases separated the two germline ends. The CDR3 totals 16 residues. CDR1 is MNHEY, CDR2 SVGEGT, per germline. This CDR3 reads CASRRLERANTGELFF. The CDR3 coding sequence is TGTGCCAGCAGGCGCCTTGAGAGGGCGAACACCGGGGAGCTGTTTTTT.